The 2 T cell receptor beta chains listed next were all sequenced from one sample in a study of shared clonotypes between healthy human individuals. Sequencing used immunoSEQ multiplex PCR; TCRdb keeps in-frame clones, though not all of them. The sample has a few million clones; 90% to 95% are singletons. Material: naive CD4+ T cells sorted from blood. Subset in this sample: CD45RA+ positively selected. The receptors originated from a man younger than 35 in good health.

This clone was recorded once. This chain uses TRBV5-6 with TRBJ2-7; D gene ambiguous. This CDR3 is built from 14 residues. Germline V CDR1 and CDR2: SGHDT, YYEEEE. V lost 4 bases and J lost 3, with 14 bases in between. CDR3 sequence: CASSRPHEVYEQYF. For the CDR3, the DNA is TGTGCCAGCAGCCGACCCCATGAAGTCTACGAGCAGTACTTC.

The chain links TRBV7-9 to TRBJ2-3; 9 positions agree with TRBD2. V gave up 0 bases and J gave up 6 bases; unmatched junction bases: 7. This CDR3 contains 16 residues. Germline CDR1 SEHNR, CDR2 FQNEAQ (reference sequence). The CDR3: CASSLAAGGGGDTQYF. As DNA, the CDR3 is TGTGCCAGCAGCTTAGCAGCGGGAGGAGGAGGTGATACGCAGTATTTT.